This TCR beta chain originates from a study of shared T cell receptors in the human thymus. TCRdb's copy holds only in-frame clones and misses some; the assay was immunoSEQ multiplex PCR. The data contain hundreds of thousands of clones, approximately 90% of them singletons. The table lists this clone with a count of one. These same records also appear under a second study, on human thymus T cells. Per that paper: The source of the thymus tissue was resections taken during corrective heart surgery. Use of V and J genes seemed skewed within the thymic and blood repertoires. Unrelated individuals had highly overlapping thymic repertoires, as reported in related research.

The receptor was derived from a boy under two years old with a congenital heart defect. The sequencing sample was made of thymocytes.

CDR3 sequence: CASSIGTVKMNTEAFF. Here the CDR3 DNA reads TGTGCCAGCAGCATCGGGACAGTTAAGATGAACACTGAAGCTTTCTTT. This rearrangement joins TRBV11-2 to TRBJ1-1; 7 bases are a match to TRBD1. Per the germline V gene, CDR1 is SGHAT and CDR2 is FQNNGV. This CDR3 is built from 16 residues. Germline trimming cut 5 bases from V and 0 bases from J; bases unmatched to any gene: 9.